What follows is one T cell receptor beta chain and its context. Trimming removed 2 bases from V and 0 bases from J, with 12 bases in between. Germline V gene lookup returns CDR1 MNHEY and CDR2 SVGAGI. This CDR3 has 16 amino acids. These data come from a study of T cell responses to AZD1222 COVID-19 vaccine. Libraries were prepared by immunoSEQ multiplex PCR; TCRdb keeps only in-frame clonotypes and omits some of them. The data hold about 130,000 clones, with around 87% observed a single time. This chain connects TRBV6-5 to TRBJ2-3; D not certain. This specimen was peripheral blood, taken on day 0 of AZD1222 vaccination. The TCR originated in an adult in good health. Written as DNA, the CDR3 is TGTGCCAGCAGTTACGTCCTTTCCATTAGCACAGATACGCAGTATTTT. It specifies CASSYVLSISTDTQYF.